This TCR beta chain is drawn from a study of blood T cell repertoires in COVID-19 (dated by TCRdb to 2019 to 2021). Study-wide context: Samples from collaborators originated in the United States, Italy and Spain and spanned both the acute and convalescent phases of COVID-19. The material from the prospective study consisted of cDNA or gDNA derived from T cells, B-cell-depleted T cells, or PBMCs. Subjects who had been exposed to COVID-19, were actively infected with it, or had recovered from it provided the deeply sampled blood TCRbeta repertoires that made up the dataset. The repertoires were released in a freely available public database meant as a resource for research on the immune response to SARS-CoV-2. Samples were obtained from the ongoing ImmuneRACE study (first 160 participants) and from over 1,000 subjects provided by 6 global collaborators. Sample metadata almost always included a de-identified subject ID, COVID-19 status, age in years and sex. Where HLA class I and class II types were available, the types were taken from metadata supplied by the sample provider, not from assay-based typing.

TCRbeta CDR3 regions were amplified from genomic DNA by means of the immunoSEQ Assay, a bias-controlled multiplex PCR. The original methods were these. Nucleated cell counts per sample were estimated from amplification of reference gene primers within the assay. To quantify the absolute abundance of each unique TCRbeta CDR3 rearrangement, sequence reads were collapsed and filtered. Productive Simpson clonality was computed per sample as the square root of Simpson's diversity index over productive rearrangements. TCRdb took this table from immuneACCESS and kept in-frame rearrangements with V and J called. Such tables lack part of the clones; where checked against another copy, unresolved V genes explain under half of the gap, and the rest is unexplained. V and J calls and clone size come straight from that table; D and trimming were deduced from the DNA. The sample yields a few hundred thousand clones; 86% were counted once. The ten biggest clones cover roughly 1.9% of the sample.

The paper as a whole reports these results and caveats: The amount of clinical and demographic metadata varied by source and participant and was provided uncurated.

Comments on this clone: Its antigen remains undetermined. It has no much larger one-base neighbor in the sample; base qualities were not kept.

Whole blood was collected in K2EDTA tubes by collaborating institutions according to the institutions' own protocols. For TCRbeta analysis, collaborator samples were shipped as frozen whole blood, as isolated PBMCs, or as DNA extracted from either sample type. For CDR1 and CDR2, the germline V gene lists SGHRS and YFSETQ. The CDR3 covers 16 residues, taking in both the cysteine and the phenylalanine. The entry retains the CDR3 DNA only, 48 bases that are in frame from base 1. V trim: 4 bases; J trim: 9 bases; unmatched bases: 10. The receptor was derived from a man aged 25-45 years with active or convalescent COVID-19. Recombination joined TRBV5-1 with TRBJ1-6, and 10 junction bases match TRBD1. Sequenced sample: peripheral blood. The CDR3 reads CASSIAGTGAPSPLHF. The DNA is as follows: TGCGCCAGCAGCATTGCCGGGACAGGGGCACCTTCACCCCTCCACTTT.